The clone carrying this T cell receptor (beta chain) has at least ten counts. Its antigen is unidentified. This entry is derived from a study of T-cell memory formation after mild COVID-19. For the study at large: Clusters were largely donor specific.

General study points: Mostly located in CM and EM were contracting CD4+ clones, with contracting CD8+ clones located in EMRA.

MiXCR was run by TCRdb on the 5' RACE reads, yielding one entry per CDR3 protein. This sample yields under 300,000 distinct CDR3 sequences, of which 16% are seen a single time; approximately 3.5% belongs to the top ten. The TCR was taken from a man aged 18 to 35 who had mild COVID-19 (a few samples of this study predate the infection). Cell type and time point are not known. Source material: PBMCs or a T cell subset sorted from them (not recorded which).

The CDR3 loop is CASSLGAGANVLTF. The CDR3 nucleotides are TGTGCCAGCAGCCTAGGTGCTGGGGCCAACGTCCTGACTTTC. J is TRBJ2-6 and V is TRBV12-3 or TRBV12-4; D gene ambiguous. Trimming shortened V by 6 bases and J by 2 bases, and 8 bases separated the two germline ends. The CDR3 has 14 amino acids.